This T cell receptor beta chain stems from a study of cytomegalovirus exposure and HLA in healthy donors. Overall study findings and caveats: Diagnosis of cytomegalovirus status made by the classifier reportedly showed high specificity and sensitivity. It was reported that TCR beta sequences correctly inferred the HLA-A and HLA-B alleles for most subjects. A later analysis found that most CMV-associated TCR beta chains appeared HLA-restricted. The authors later found TCR association rates varying by HLA locus, with DRB1 most and HLA-C fewest.

PCR used 60 Vbeta primers and 13 Jbeta primers. Assay used: immunoSEQ multiplex PCR; TCRdb lists only in-frame clones, some missing. The sample carries about 100,000 clones, under 85% recorded once. Details on this clone: Its antigen remains unknown.

The sequence was collected from a woman between 70 and 85 years old in good health and CMV-seropositive. Sequencing input: PBMCs.

The CDR3 DNA is TGTGCCGGACCACAGGGAGGGACTGGGGCCAACGTCCTGACTTTC. Protein product: CAGPQGGTGANVLTF. The V and J genes are TRBV7-2 and TRBJ2-6, with a weak D call TRBD2 (7 bases). The CDR3 contains 15 residues. V was shortened by 11 bases and J by 2 bases, with 16 bases between the two germline ends. CDR1 is SGHTA and CDR2 is FQGNSA in the germline V gene. Based on the CDR3 plus reference TRBV7-2 and TRBJ2-6, the full variable domain is GAGVSQSPSNKVTEKGKDVELRCDPISGHTALYWYRQSLGQGLEFLIYFQGNSAPDKSGLPSDRFSAERTGGSVSTLTIQRTQQEDSAVYLCAGPQGGTGANVLTFGAGSRLTVL.